The rows below give T cell receptor beta chains drawn from one sample of a study of T-cell memory formation after mild COVID-19. TCRdb ran MiXCR on the 5' RACE reads and lists one entry per CDR3 protein. Of about 430,000 distinct CDR3 sequences in the sample, 20% to 25% were seen once. The sample taken for sequencing was PBMCs or a T cell subset sorted from them (not recorded which). The receptors come from an adult woman who had mild COVID-19 (a few samples of this study predate the infection). Cell type and time point are not known. The conserved cysteine and the conserved F or W are not part of the CDR3 here. The order of the fields is V gene, D gene, J gene, CDR3 protein. The D gene is left open where the match is weak.

V: TRBV18; D: TRBD1; J: TRBJ1-2; CDR3: ASSPNRGDYGYT
V: TRBV20-1; D: TRBD1; J: TRBJ1-1; CDR3: SARGQGAIRYTEAF
V: TRBV6-2/TRBV6-3; D: -; J: TRBJ2-3; CDR3: ASSRRRTATSTDTQY
V: TRBV5-1; D: -; J: TRBJ2-7; CDR3: ASSPGGTVAYEQY
V: TRBV4-3; D: -; J: TRBJ1-1; CDR3: ASSQRVDTEAF
V: TRBV7-6; D: -; J: TRBJ2-7; CDR3: ASSLGGYPRNAQY
V: TRBV10-3; D: -; J: TRBJ2-7; CDR3: AIRNPGYGAYEQY
V: TRBV5-4; D: -; J: TRBJ1-1; CDR3: ASSPGTGSFVGAF
V: TRBV2; D: -; J: TRBJ2-7; CDR3: ASSEASTYEQY
V: TRBV11-2; D: -; J: TRBJ1-4; CDR3: ASSLDRIGEKLF
V: TRBV4-1; D: -; J: TRBJ2-7; CDR3: ASSQNFISAEQY
V: TRBV24-1; D: TRBD2; J: TRBJ2-2; CDR3: ATSGVPLAGGFTGELF
V: TRBV4-3; D: -; J: TRBJ2-7; CDR3: ASSQDKGSEQY
V: TRBV7-6; D: TRBD2; J: TRBJ2-5; CDR3: ASSPTSVETQY
V: TRBV9; D: -; J: TRBJ2-1; CDR3: ASSVDLTSNEQF
V: TRBV12-3/TRBV12-4; D: -; J: TRBJ2-2; CDR3: ASSARRSYRVWTGELF
V: TRBV12-3/TRBV12-4; D: -; J: TRBJ1-4; CDR3: ASRPGGVANEKLF
V: TRBV5-1; D: -; J: TRBJ2-1; CDR3: ASSSIGDSSNEQF
V: TRBV12-3/TRBV12-4; D: -; J: TRBJ2-5; CDR3: ASSTSQETQY
V: TRBV29-1; D: -; J: TRBJ2-7; CDR3: SVIGGISYEQY
V: TRBV12-3/TRBV12-4; D: TRBD1; J: TRBJ1-2; CDR3: ASRTGQGKNYGYT
V: TRBV12-3/TRBV12-4; D: -; J: TRBJ2-6; CDR3: ASSRASGANVLT
V: TRBV14; D: -; J: TRBJ1-1; CDR3: ASSQEEARQNTEAF
V: TRBV19; D: TRBD1; J: TRBJ1-2; CDR3: ASRTDRTHYGYT
V: TRBV5-1; D: -; J: TRBJ2-5; CDR3: ASSWRGQQETQY
V: TRBV24-1; D: TRBD1; J: TRBJ1-5; CDR3: ATSDRTGRGYQPQH
V: TRBV28; D: -; J: TRBJ2-7; CDR3: ASSRDTYEQY
V: TRBV20-1; D: -; J: TRBJ1-1; CDR3: SARGYNSYRAFPYGTEAF
V: TRBV15; D: -; J: TRBJ2-4; CDR3: ATSRGRTTIDIQY
V: TRBV2; D: TRBD2; J: TRBJ2-2; CDR3: ASKAREGTTGELF
V: TRBV24-1; D: TRBD1; J: TRBJ2-5; CDR3: ATSDLSGGGRETQY
V: TRBV7-3; D: -; J: TRBJ2-3; CDR3: ASSSLGMETTDTQY
V: TRBV20-1; D: TRBD2; J: TRBJ2-1; CDR3: SGRPGLAGYNEQF
V: TRBV5-1; D: -; J: TRBJ2-1; CDR3: ASQSQNSYNEQF
V: TRBV3-1; D: TRBD2; J: TRBJ2-2; CDR3: ASSQGTSGIRRVF